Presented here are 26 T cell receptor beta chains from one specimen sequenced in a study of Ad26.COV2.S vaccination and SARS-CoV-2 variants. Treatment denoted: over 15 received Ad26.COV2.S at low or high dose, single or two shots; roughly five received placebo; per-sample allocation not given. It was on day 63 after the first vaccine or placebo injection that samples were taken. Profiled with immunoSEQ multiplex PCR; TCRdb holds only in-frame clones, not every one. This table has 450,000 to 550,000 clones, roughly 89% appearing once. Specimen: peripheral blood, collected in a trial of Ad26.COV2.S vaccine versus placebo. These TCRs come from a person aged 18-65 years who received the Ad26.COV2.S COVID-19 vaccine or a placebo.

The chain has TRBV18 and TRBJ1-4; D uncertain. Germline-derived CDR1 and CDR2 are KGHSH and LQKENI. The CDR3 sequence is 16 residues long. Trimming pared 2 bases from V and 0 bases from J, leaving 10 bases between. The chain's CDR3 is CASSPGQVATNEKLFF. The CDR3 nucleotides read TGTGCCAGCTCACCAGGGCAGGTTGCAACTAATGAAAAACTGTTTTTT.

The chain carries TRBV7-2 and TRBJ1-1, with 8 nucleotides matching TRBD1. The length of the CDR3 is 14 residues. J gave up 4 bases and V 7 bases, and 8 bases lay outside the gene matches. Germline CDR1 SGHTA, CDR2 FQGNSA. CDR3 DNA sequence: TGTGCCAGCACCGAGAACAGGGGGATCACTGAAGCTTTCTTT. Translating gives CASTENRGITEAFF.

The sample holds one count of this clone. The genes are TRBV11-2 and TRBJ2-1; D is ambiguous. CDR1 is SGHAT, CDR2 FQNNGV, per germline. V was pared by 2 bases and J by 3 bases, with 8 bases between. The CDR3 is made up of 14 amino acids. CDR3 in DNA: TGTGCCAGCAGCTTAACGACCAACTACAATGAGCAGTTCTTC. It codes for CASSLTTNYNEQFF.

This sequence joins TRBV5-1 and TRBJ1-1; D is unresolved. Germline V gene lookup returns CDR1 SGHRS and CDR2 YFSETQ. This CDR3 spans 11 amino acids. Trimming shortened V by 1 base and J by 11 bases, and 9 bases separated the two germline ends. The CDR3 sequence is CASSLILRAFF. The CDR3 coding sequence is TGCGCCAGCAGCTTGATACTTAGGGCTTTCTTT.

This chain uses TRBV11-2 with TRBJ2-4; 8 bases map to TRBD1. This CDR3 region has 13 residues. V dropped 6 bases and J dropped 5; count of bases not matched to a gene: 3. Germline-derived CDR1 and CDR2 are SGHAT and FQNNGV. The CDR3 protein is CASSQDRENIQYF. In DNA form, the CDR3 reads TGTGCCAGCAGTCAGGACAGGGAAAACATTCAGTACTTC.

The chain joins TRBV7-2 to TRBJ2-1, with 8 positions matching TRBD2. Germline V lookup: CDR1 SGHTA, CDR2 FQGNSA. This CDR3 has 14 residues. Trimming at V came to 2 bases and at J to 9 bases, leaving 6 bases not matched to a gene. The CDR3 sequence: CASSLMGLVSEQFF. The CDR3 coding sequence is TGTGCCAGCAGCTTAATGGGACTAGTTTCTGAGCAGTTCTTC.

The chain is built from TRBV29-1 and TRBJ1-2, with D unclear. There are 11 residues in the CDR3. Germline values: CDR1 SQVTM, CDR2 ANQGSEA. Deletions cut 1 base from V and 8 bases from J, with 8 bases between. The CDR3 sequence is CSVEGGVGYTF. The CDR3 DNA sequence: TGCAGCGTTGAAGGAGGAGTAGGCTACACCTTC.

As DNA, the CDR3 is TGTGCCAGCAGTTACGGTAGAGGGTATTCACCCCTCCACTTT. Encoded protein: CASSYGRGYSPLHF. The V call is TRBV6-5, the J call TRBJ1-6; D is unclear. Germline V lookup: CDR1 MNHEY, CDR2 SVGAGI. The CDR3 is 14 amino acids. Trimming took 2 bases from V and 8 from J, leaving 10 bases between them.

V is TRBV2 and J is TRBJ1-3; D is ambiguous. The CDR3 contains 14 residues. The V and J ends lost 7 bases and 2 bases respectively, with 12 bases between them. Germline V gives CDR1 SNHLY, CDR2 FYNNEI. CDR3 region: CASNGMVAGNTIYF. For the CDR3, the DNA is TGTGCCAGCAACGGAATGGTGGCTGGAAACACCATATATTTT. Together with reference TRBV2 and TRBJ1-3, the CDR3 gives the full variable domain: EPEVTQTPSHQVTQMGQEVILRCVPISNHLYFYWYRQILGQKVEFLVSFYNNEISEKSEIFDDQFSVERPDGSNFTLKIRSTKLEDSAMYFCASNGMVAGNTIYFGEGSWLTVV.

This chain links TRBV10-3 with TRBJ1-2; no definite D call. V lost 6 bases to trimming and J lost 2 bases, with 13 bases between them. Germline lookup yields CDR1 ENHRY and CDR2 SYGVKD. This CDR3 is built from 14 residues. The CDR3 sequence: CAISPSGPNYGYTF. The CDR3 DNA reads TGTGCCATCAGCCCTTCAGGACCCAACTATGGCTACACCTTC.

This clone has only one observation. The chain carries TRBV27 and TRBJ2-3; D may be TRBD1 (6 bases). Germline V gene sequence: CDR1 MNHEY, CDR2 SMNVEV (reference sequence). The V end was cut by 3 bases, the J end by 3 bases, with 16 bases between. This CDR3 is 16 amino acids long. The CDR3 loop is CASSLRAGVWTDTQYF. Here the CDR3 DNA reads TGTGCCAGCAGTTTGAGGGCAGGGGTATGGACAGATACGCAGTATTTT.

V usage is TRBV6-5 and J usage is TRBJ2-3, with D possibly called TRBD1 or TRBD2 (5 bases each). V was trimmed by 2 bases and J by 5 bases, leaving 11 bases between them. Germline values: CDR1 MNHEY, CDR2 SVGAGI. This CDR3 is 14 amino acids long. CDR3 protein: CASSYGGTGDTQYF. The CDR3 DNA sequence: TGTGCCAGCAGTTACGGGGGAACGGGAGATACGCAGTATTTT.

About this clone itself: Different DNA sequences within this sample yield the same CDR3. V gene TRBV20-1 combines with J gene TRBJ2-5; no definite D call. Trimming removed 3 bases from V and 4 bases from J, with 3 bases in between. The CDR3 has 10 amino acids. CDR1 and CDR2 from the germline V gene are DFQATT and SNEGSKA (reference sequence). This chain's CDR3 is CSARGETQYF. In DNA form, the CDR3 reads TGCAGTGCTAGGGGAGAGACCCAGTACTTC.

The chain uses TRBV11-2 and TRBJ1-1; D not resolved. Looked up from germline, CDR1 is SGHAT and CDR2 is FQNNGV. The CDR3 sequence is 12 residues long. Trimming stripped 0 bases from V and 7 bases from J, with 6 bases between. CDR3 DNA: TGTGCCAGCAGCTTAGATAGGAATGAAGCTTTCTTT. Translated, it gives CASSLDRNEAFF.

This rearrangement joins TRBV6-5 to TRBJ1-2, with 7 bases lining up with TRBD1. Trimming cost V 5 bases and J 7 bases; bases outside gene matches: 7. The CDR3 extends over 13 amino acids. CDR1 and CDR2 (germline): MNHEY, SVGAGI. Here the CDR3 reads CASSPTGVFGYTF. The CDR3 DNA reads TGTGCCAGCAGTCCAACAGGGGTCTTTGGCTACACCTTC.

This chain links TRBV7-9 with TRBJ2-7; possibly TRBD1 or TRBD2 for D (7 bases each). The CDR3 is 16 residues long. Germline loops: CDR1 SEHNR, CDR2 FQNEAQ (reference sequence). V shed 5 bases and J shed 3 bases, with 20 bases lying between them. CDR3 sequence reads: CASSQGGGSLDYEQYV. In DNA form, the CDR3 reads TGTGCCAGCAGCCAGGGGGGGGGCTCCCTGGACTACGAGCAGTACGTC.

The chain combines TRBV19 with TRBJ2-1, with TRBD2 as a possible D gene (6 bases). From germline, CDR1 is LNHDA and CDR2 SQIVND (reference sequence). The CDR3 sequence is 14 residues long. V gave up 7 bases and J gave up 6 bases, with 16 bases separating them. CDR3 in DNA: TGTGCCAGTAAGACACTAGCCGGGGCCAATGAGCAGTTCTTC. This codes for CASKTLAGANEQFF.

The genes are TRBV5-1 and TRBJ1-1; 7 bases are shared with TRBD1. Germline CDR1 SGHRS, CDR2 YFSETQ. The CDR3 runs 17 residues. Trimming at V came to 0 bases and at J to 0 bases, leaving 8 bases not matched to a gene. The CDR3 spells CASSLAQGSSLNTEAFF. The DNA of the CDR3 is TGCGCCAGCAGCTTGGCACAGGGGTCTTCCTTGAACACTGAAGCTTTCTTT. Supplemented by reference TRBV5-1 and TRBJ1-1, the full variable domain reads KAGVTQTPRYLIKTRGQQVTLSCSPISGHRSVSWYQQTPGQGLQFLFEYFSETQRNKGNFPGRFSGRQFSNSRSEMNVSTLELGDSALYLCASSLAQGSSLNTEAFFGQGTRLTVV.

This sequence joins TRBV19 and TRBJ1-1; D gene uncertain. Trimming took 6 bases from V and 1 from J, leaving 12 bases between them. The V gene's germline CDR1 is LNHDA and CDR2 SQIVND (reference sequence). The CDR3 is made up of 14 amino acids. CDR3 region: CASSLQTSNTEAFF. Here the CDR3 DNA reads TGTGCCAGTAGCCTCCAGACCTCGAACACTGAAGCTTTCTTT.

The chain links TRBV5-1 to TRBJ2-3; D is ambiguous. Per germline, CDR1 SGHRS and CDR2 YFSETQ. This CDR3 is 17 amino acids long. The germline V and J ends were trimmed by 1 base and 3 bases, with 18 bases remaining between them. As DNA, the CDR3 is TGCGCCAGCAGCTTGAAAGTTGGCGGCCCCCTGACAGATACGCAGTATTTT. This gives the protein CASSLKVGGPLTDTQYF.

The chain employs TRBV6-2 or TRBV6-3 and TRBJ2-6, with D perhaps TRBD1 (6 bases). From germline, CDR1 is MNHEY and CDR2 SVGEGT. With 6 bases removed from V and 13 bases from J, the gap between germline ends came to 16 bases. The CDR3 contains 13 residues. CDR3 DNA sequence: TGTGCCAGCAGCCGCCTTGGACAGACGGTCCTGACTTTC. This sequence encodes CASSRLGQTVLTF.

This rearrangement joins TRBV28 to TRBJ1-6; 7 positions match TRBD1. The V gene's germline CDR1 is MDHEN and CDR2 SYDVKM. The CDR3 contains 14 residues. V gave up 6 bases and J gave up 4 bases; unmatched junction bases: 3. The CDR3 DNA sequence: TGTGCCAGCAGCGACAGGGAATATAATTCACCCCTCCACTTT. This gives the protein CASSDREYNSPLHF.

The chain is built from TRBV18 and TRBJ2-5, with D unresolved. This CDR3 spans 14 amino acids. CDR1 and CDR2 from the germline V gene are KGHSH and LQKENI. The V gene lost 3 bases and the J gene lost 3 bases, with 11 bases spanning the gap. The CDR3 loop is CASSPRVTKETQYF. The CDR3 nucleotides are TGTGCCAGCTCACCTAGGGTAACAAAAGAGACCCAGTACTTC.

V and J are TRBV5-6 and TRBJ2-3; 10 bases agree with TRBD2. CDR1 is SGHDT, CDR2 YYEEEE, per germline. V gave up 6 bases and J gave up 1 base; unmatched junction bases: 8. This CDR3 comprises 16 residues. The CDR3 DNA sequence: TGTGCCAGCACCACACTAGCGGGGTATGGCACAGATACGCAGTATTTT. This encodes CASTTLAGYGTDTQYF. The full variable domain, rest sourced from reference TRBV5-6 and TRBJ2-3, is DAGVTQSPTHLIKTRGQQVTLRCSPKSGHDTVSWYQQALGQGPQFIFQYYEEEERQRGNFPDRFSGHQFPNYSSELNVNALLLGDSALYLCASTTLAGYGTDTQYFGPGTRLTVL.

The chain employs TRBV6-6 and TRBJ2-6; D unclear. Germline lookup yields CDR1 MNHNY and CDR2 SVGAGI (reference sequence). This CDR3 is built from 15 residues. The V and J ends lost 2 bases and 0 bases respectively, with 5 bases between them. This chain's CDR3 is CASSYASSGANVLTF. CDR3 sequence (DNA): TGTGCCAGCAGTTACGCCAGCTCTGGGGCCAACGTCCTGACTTTC.

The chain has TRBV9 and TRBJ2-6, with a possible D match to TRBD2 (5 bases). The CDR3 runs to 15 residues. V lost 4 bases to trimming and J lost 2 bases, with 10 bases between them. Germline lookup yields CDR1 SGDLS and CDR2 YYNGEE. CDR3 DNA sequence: TGTGCCAGCAGCCCCCGGGGTGCTGGGGCCAACGTCCTGACTTTC. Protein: CASSPRGAGANVLTF.